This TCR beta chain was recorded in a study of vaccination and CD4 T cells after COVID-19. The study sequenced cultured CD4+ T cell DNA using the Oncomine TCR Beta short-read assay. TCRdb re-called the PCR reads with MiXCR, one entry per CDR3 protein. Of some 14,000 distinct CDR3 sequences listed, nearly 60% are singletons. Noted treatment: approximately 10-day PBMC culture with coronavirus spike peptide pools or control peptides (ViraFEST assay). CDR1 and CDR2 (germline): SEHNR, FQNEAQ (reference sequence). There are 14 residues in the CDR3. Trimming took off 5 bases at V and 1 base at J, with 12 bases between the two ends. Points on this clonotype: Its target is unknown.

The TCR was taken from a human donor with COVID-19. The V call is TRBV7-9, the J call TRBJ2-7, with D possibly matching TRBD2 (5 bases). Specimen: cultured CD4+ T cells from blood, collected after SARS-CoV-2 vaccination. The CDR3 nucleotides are TGTGCCAGCAGCCGATTAACTAGTTCCTACGAGCAGTACTTC. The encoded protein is CASSRLTSSYEQYF.